This TCR beta chain came from a study of vaccination effects on CD4 cells after COVID-19. The study's findings and limits: In vaccinees who were healthy, merely 1 out of 255 vaccine-induced clones cross-reacted with common cold coronaviruses. At late timepoints after vaccination, vaccine- and infection-induced clones shrank markedly.

A single count supports this clone. Its antigen is undetermined. Sequencing used immunoSEQ multiplex PCR; TCRdb keeps in-frame clones, though not all of them. The sample comprises around 11,000 clones, around 74% of which are singletons, and 20% to 30% rests with the top ten. Viral peptide pools were used in the ViraFEST assay to expand antigen-specific CD4+ T cells, and sequencing came afterward. The culture ran for about eleven days before CD4+ T cells were isolated. A half-volume exchange with IL-2 medium occurred on days 3 and 7. Source: CD4+ T cells from PBMCs cultured with HCoV-229E spike peptides, taken before COVID-19 vaccination. The TCR originated in a human donor who received a COVID-19 vaccine.

CDR3 residues: CATSDLRSGGLPDTQYF. CDR3 nucleotides: TGTGCCACCAGTGATTTGAGGAGCGGCGGGTTGCCAGATACGCAGTATTTT. The rearrangement uses TRBV24-1 and TRBJ2-3, with D perhaps matching TRBD2 (5 bases). The CDR3 sequence is 17 residues long. The germline CDR1 and CDR2 sequences are KGHDR and SFDVKD. Trimming shortened V by 0 bases and J by 4 bases, and 16 bases separated the two germline ends.